This T cell receptor (beta chain) was found in a study of response to subunit inactivated influenza vaccine. Each CDR3 protein gets one entry after TCRdb re-called the RT-PCR reads with MiXCR. Of 500,000 to 650,000 distinct CDR3 sequences in the sample, under 9% were seen once. J lost 5 bases, V lost 3 bases, and 5 bases had no gene match. CDR3 length equals 15 residues. Per germline, CDR1 SEHNR and CDR2 FQNEAQ (reference sequence). The chain couples TRBV7-9 to TRBJ1-5; 9 bases line up with TRBD1. The material sequenced was PBMCs from blood, taken less than 30 months after vaccination. The clonotype was recovered from a man in his fifties or sixties who received an inactivated influenza vaccine. In DNA, the CDR3 is TGTGCCAGCAGCTTGGGACAGGGTGCTGATCAGCCCCAGCATTTT. Residues: CASSLGQGADQPQHF.